The clone carrying this T cell receptor (beta chain) appeared many times. As yet, its antigen is unknown. Amplification yielded TCR beta CDR3 regions, with RNA transcripts as the source. TCR CDR3 underwent first-round RT-PCR with the HTBI primer set. In TCRdb, the multiplex PCR reads were re-called with MiXCR into one record per CDR3 protein. This sample has about 350,000 distinct CDR3 sequences, with around a sixth found just once. The data originate from a study of T cells in Graves' hyperthyroidism and ophthalmopathy. Study information: Peripheral blood was secured at the point of initial diagnosis, before any treatment. Overall study findings and caveats: Ophthalmopathy was model-predicted a median roughly 6.3 months pre-onset.

Trimming stripped 11 bases from V and 4 bases from J, with 18 bases between. The germline gives CDR1 MDHEN, CDR2 SYDVKM. The CDR3 extends over 14 amino acids. It was uncontrolled infection, other autoimmune disease, pregnancy or lactation that excluded patients. Extraction of PBMCs used roughly 9.6 ml of fresh peripheral blood. V and J are TRBV28 and TRBJ1-5; D remains unclear. The material sequenced was blood. The clonotype was recovered from a woman aged 40 to 49 with Graves' ophthalmopathy. The CDR3 spells CAGTSGYRNQPQHF. CDR3 DNA sequence: TGTGCCGGCACATCAGGTTACCGGAATCAGCCCCAGCATTTT.